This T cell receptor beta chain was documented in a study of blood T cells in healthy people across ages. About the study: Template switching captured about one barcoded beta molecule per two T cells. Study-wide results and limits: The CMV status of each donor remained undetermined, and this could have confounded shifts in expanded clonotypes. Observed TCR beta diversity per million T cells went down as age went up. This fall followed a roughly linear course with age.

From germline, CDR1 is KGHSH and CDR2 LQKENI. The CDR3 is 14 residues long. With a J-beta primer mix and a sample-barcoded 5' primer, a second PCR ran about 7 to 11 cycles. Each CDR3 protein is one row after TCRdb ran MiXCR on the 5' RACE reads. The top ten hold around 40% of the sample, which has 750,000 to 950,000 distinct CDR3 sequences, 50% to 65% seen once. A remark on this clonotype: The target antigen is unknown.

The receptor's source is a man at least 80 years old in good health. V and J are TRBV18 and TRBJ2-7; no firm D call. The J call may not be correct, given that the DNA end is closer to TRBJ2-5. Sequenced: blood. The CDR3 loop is CASSSTNPGETQYF. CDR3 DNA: TGTGCCAGCTCCTCAACAAACCCTGGGGAGACCCAGTACTTC.